Listed below are T cell receptor beta chains from one sample, sequenced in a study of blood T cell repertoires in COVID-19. TCRdb keeps only in-frame clones here, not all; method: immunoSEQ multiplex PCR. The profile covers about 84,000 clones, with roughly 80% appearing a single time and around 15% taken by the ten largest. Sample: peripheral blood. Receptors originate from a woman at least 80 years old with acute or convalescent COVID-19. Each CDR3 is given with its conserved first and last residue. D genes are given only for firm matches. The size entry is marked missing in some rows and otherwise reads once, few, many or a size class.

>NA|TRBJ1-1|few|TRBV7-2
TGTGCCAGCAGCTTAGGCAGGCTCGGGGGGAACACTGAAGCTTTCTTT
CASSLGRLGGNTEAFF
>NA|TRBJ2-5|few|TRBV6-6
TGTGCCAGCAGTCTCTTCGGGGTTCAAGAGACCCAGTACTTC
CASSLFGVQETQYF
>NA|TRBJ2-7|NA|TRBV10-3
TGTGCCATCAGCTATAGGACAGTTGCGACCGACGAGCAGTACTTC
CAISYRTVATDEQYF
>NA|TRBJ2-1|NA|TRBV10-1
TGCGCCAGCAGCGCGACTCAGAGCTCCTACAATGAGCAGTTCTTC
CASSATQSSYNEQFF
>NA|TRBJ1-5|NA|TRBV28
TGTGCCAGCAGTCGGACAGTTCTTAGCAATCAGCCCCAGCATTTT
CASSRTVLSNQPQHF
>TRBD2|TRBJ2-1|NA|TRBV6-2/TRBV6-3
TGTGCCAGCAGTTACTCACGGGGGGTTTCCTACAATGAGCAGTTCTTC
CASSYSRGVSYNEQFF
>NA|TRBJ1-1|NA|TRBV6-2/TRBV6-3
TGTGCCAGCAGTCACCCACAGGCACGCATGAACACTGAAGCTTTCTTT
CASSHPQARMNTEAFF
>TRBD2|TRBJ2-2|few|TRBV6-4
TGTGCCAGCAGTACTGGACTAGATTTGGCCGGGGAGCTGTTTTTT
CASSTGLDLAGELFF
>NA|TRBJ2-7|NA|TRBV3-1/TRBV3-2
TGTGCCAGCAGCCTCCTCTACGAGCAGTACTTC
CASSLLYEQYF
>NA|TRBJ1-6|few|TRBV7-6
TGTGCCAGCAGCTTAGTAGGTCTAGGGGCCTCACCCCTCCACTTT
CASSLVGLGASPLHF
>NA|TRBJ2-6|NA|TRBV7-2
TGTGCCAGCAGCTTAGACCGCAGCTCTGGGGCCAACGTCCTGACTTTC
CASSLDRSSGANVLTF
>NA|TRBJ1-5|NA|TRBV7-9
TGTGCCAGCAGTTCGATCAGGAGCAATCAGCCCCAGCATTTT
CASSSIRSNQPQHF
>NA|TRBJ2-5|NA|TRBV5-4
TGTGCCAGCAGCTTGGAGGTCAGCCCGAGGGAGACCCAGTACTTC
CASSLEVSPRETQYF
>NA|TRBJ2-5|NA|TRBV6-1
TGTGCCAGCAGTGAAATGGCGGGGGCCCAAGAGACCCAGTACTTC
CASSEMAGAQETQYF
>NA|TRBJ2-7|NA|TRBV11-2
TGTGCCAGCACCCCCGAGAGGATCCACGAGCAGTACTTC
CASTPERIHEQYF
>TRBD2|TRBJ2-2|once|TRBV3-1/TRBV3-2
TGTGCCAGCAGCCAGGGGGGGACGAACACCGGGGAGCTGTTTTTT
CASSQGGTNTGELFF
>NA|TRBJ1-2|NA|TRBV2
TGTGCCAGCAGTGAAGCAAGACAGGAGCTGGGCTACACCTTC
CASSEARQELGYTF
>NA|TRBJ2-4|NA|TRBV11-3
TGTGCCAGCAGCTTAGGTCTTCTAGCCAAAAACATTCAGTACTTC
CASSLGLLAKNIQYF
>NA|TRBJ2-3|NA|TRBV5-1
TGCGCCAGCAGCTTGGCCGGGACTGGCAACACAGATACGCAGTATTTT
CASSLAGTGNTDTQYF
>NA|TRBJ1-1|NA|TRBV29-1
TGCAGCGCTAACAGACAGATATCCACTGAAGCTTTCTTT
CSANRQISTEAFF
>TRBD1|TRBJ1-2|NA|TRBV5-5
TGTGCCAGCAGGCCGGGACAGGTGAACTATGGCTACACCTTC
CASRPGQVNYGYTF
>NA|TRBJ1-4|NA|TRBV10-3
TGTGCCATCAGTGATGAGGGGGGGGAAAAACTGTTTTTT
CAISDEGGEKLFF
>TRBD1|TRBJ2-7|NA|TRBV9
TGTGCCAGCAGCGTAGGACAGGGGGCGGCCCACGAGCAGTACTTC
CASSVGQGAAHEQYF
>NA|TRBJ2-4|NA|TRBV7-8
TGTGCCAGCAGCTTAACCAGGGAAAACATTCAGTACTTC
CASSLTRENIQYF
>NA|TRBJ2-7|NA|TRBV5-1
TGCGCCAGCAGCCGGAGACAGGAGAATACCTACGAGCAGTACTTC
CASSRRQENTYEQYF
>NA|TRBJ1-4|few|TRBV6-2/TRBV6-3
TGTGCCAGCAGTTACATCGCGGGACGCCTCCCGGATGAAAAACTGTTTTTT
CASSYIAGRLPDEKLFF
>NA|TRBJ1-3|NA|TRBV7-8
TGTGCCAGCAGCTTAGAGCGGGGGTCGGCTGGAAACACCATATATTTT
CASSLERGSAGNTIYF
>TRBD1|TRBJ1-5|NA|TRBV7-2
TGTGCCAGCAGCTCCCGGACAGGCTATAGCAATCAGCCCCAGCATTTT
CASSSRTGYSNQPQHF
>TRBD1|TRBJ1-1|few|TRBV18
TGTGCCAGCTCCCTGGCTTTGGGACAGGGGATGAACACTGAAGCTTTCTTT
CASSLALGQGMNTEAFF
>TRBD1|TRBJ1-2|NA|TRBV6-6
TGTGCCAGCAGTCCCCCGGGACAGCTCTATGGCTACACCTTC
CASSPPGQLYGYTF
>NA|TRBJ1-5|NA|TRBV3-1/TRBV3-2
TGTGCCAGCAGCCAAGATTCAAAGAGCGGTCAGCCCCAGCATTTT
CASSQDSKSGQPQHF
>NA|TRBJ1-1|few|TRBV27
TGTGCCAGCAGTTTCTACCGGAACACTGAAGCTTTCTTT
CASSFYRNTEAFF
>TRBD1|TRBJ1-1|once|TRBV2
TGTGCCAGCACAGGGGGCGCGGGGTTGGACACTGAAGCTTTCTTT
CASTGGAGLDTEAFF
>NA|TRBJ1-1|NA|TRBV4-3
TGCGCCAGCAGCCAAGTCGCGAGCAACACTGAAGCTTTCTTT
CASSQVASNTEAFF
>NA|TRBJ1-6|NA|TRBV6-5
TGTGCCAGCAGTTATAAGGACAGATATAATTCACCCCTCCACTTT
CASSYKDRYNSPLHF
>NA|TRBJ1-2|once|TRBV5-1
TGCGCCAGCAGCTTGGCCGAGAACTATGGCTACACCTTC
CASSLAENYGYTF
>TRBD1|TRBJ2-1|NA|TRBV7-9
TGTGCCAGCAGGTTGTCCCAGGGGGCGGTGTTCTTC
CASRLSQGAVFF
>TRBD1|TRBJ2-2|few|TRBV10-3
TGTGCCTTCCGGGACAGGGCGGCCGGGGAGCTGTTTTTT
CAFRDRAAGELFF
>NA|TRBJ1-3|NA|TRBV7-9
TGTGCCAGCAGCTTGGTTACCGGGAGTGGAGAGGGAAACACCATATATTTT
CASSLVTGSGEGNTIYF
>NA|TRBJ2-7|NA|TRBV19
TGTGCCAGTAGTATTGATGGCAGAACCTACGAGCAGTACTTC
CASSIDGRTYEQYF
>NA|TRBJ2-3|once|TRBV19
TGTGCCAGTAGTACCACTAGCCTTGGGACAGATACGCAGTATTTT
CASSTTSLGTDTQYF
>NA|TRBJ2-1|NA|TRBV21-1
TGTGCCAGCAGCAAAGACGATAGGAGAGAGCAGTTCTTC
CASSKDDRREQFF
>TRBD1|TRBJ1-1|NA|TRBV9
TGTGCCAGCAGCGCACGACAGGGGGCGGGCACTGAAGCTTTCTTT
CASSARQGAGTEAFF
>NA|TRBJ1-2|NA|TRBV2
TGTGCCAGCAGTGAACCAGTGCGGAGCACCTTC
CASSEPVRSTF
>NA|TRBJ2-3|NA|TRBV4-2
TGTGCCAGCAGCGGCGGGGCAGACCTCACAGATACGCAGTATTTT
CASSGGADLTDTQYF
>NA|TRBJ2-7|NA|TRBV5-1
TGCGCCAGCAGCTACGAAACAGGTCTGACCTACGAGCAGTACTTC
CASSYETGLTYEQYF
>NA|TRBJ1-3|NA|TRBV14
TGTGCCAGCAGCCAAGAATGGGGCTCAAGAAACACCATATATTTT
CASSQEWGSRNTIYF
>TRBD1|TRBJ1-1|NA|TRBV11-3
TGTGCCAGCATCCGGACCGGGACAGGGAACACTGAAGCTTTCTTT
CASIRTGTGNTEAFF
>NA|TRBJ2-3|NA|TRBV27
TGTGCCAGCAGTTTAGAAAGGAGTAGCACAGATACGCAGTATTTT
CASSLERSSTDTQYF
>TRBD1|TRBJ1-4|NA|TRBV15
TGTGCCACCAGCAGACCGGGACAGGGCCCCGAAAAACTGTTTTTT
CATSRPGQGPEKLFF
>NA|TRBJ2-7|NA|TRBV6-6
TGTGCCAGCAGCGGGGGGCCTGCTCCCTACGAGCAGTACTTC
CASSGGPAPYEQYF
>NA|TRBJ1-5|NA|TRBV6-4
TGTGCCAGCAGTGACTCCCGGAGTTTCGGGCAGCCCCAGCATTTT
CASSDSRSFGQPQHF
>TRBD1|TRBJ1-6|NA|TRBV10-2
TGCGCCAGCAGTGAGCGGGCAGGGGGCAATTCACCCCTCCACTTT
CASSERAGGNSPLHF